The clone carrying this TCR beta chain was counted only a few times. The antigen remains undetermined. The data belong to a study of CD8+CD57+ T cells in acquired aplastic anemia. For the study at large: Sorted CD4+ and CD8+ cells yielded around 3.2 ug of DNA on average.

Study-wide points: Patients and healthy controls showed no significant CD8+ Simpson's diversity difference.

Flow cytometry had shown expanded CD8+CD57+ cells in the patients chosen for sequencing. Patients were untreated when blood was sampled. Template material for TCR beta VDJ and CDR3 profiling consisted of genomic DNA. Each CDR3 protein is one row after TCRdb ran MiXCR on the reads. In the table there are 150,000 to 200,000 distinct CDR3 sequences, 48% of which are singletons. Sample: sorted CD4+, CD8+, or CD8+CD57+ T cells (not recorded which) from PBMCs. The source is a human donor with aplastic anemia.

This CDR3 is CASSPPGQLSEAFF. DNA for the CDR3: TGTGCCAGCTCACCACCGGGACAGCTTAGTGAAGCTTTCTTT. V is TRBV18 and J is TRBJ1-1, with 7 bases that match TRBD1. V gave up 0 bases and J gave up 7 bases; unmatched junction bases: 5. The germline V gene has CDR1 KGHSH and CDR2 LQKENI. The CDR3 length is 14 residues.